The rows below give T cell receptor beta chains drawn from one sample of a study of T cells after yellow fever vaccination. Using its own MiXCR run on the 5' RACE reads, TCRdb lists one record per CDR3 protein. This table holds 30,000 or so distinct CDR3 sequences, about 6.6% found once. This sample comprised PBMCs, either bulk or a sorted T-cell subset (CD4+, CD8+, memory, or dextramer-sorted; not recorded which), obtained on the day of the first yellow fever vaccination. The origin of the receptors is a young man who received the YFV17D yellow fever vaccine. CDR3s include the opening cysteine and the closing phenylalanine or tryptophan. D genes are given only for firm matches. Size is stated for part of the rows, as once, few or many counts, or as a class when the clone is expanded.

d_call: .; v_call: TRBV13; j_call: TRBJ2-2; clone_size: few; cdr3_aa: CASRGLLLPTGELFF; cdr3_nt: TGTGCCAGCAGAGGACTACTACTCCCGACCGGGGAGCTGTTTTTT
d_call: TRBD1; v_call: TRBV30; j_call: TRBJ1-1; clone_size: many; cdr3_aa: CAWYRGRVNTEAFF; cdr3_nt: TGTGCCTGGTACAGGGGGCGGGTGAACACTGAAGCTTTCTTT
d_call: .; v_call: TRBV5-4; j_call: TRBJ1-1; clone_size: many; cdr3_aa: CASSSTANTEAFF; cdr3_nt: TGTGCCAGCAGCTCGACAGCGAACACTGAAGCTTTCTTT
d_call: TRBD1; v_call: TRBV6-2/TRBV6-3; j_call: TRBJ2-5; clone_size: many; cdr3_aa: CASGRGQDAQTQYF; cdr3_nt: TGTGCCAGCGGACGAGGACAGGACGCTCAGACCCAGTACTTC
d_call: TRBD1; v_call: TRBV20-1; j_call: TRBJ1-4; clone_size: many; cdr3_aa: CSAKTGGEGEKLFF; cdr3_nt: TGCAGTGCTAAGACAGGGGGCGAGGGGGAAAAACTGTTTTTT
d_call: .; v_call: TRBV5-1; j_call: TRBJ2-4; clone_size: many; cdr3_aa: CASSLNGENIQYF; cdr3_nt: TGCGCCAGCAGCTTGAACGGAGAAAACATTCAGTACTTC
d_call: .; v_call: TRBV5-1; j_call: TRBJ2-1; clone_size: .; cdr3_aa: CASSFVSYNEQFF; cdr3_nt: TGCGCCAGCAGCTTTGTGAGTTACAATGAGCAGTTCTTC
d_call: .; v_call: TRBV18; j_call: TRBJ2-2; clone_size: many; cdr3_aa: CASSQAANTGELFF; cdr3_nt: TGTGCCAGCTCCCAGGCCGCGAACACCGGGGAGCTGTTTTTT
d_call: TRBD1; v_call: TRBV6-1; j_call: TRBJ1-3; clone_size: .; cdr3_aa: CASSRGQVSGNTIYF; cdr3_nt: TGTGCCAGCAGCCGCGGACAGGTCTCTGGAAACACCATATATTTT
d_call: .; v_call: TRBV19; j_call: TRBJ2-7; clone_size: many; cdr3_aa: CASRNPLWNEQYF; cdr3_nt: TGTGCCAGTCGTAACCCCCTTTGGAACGAGCAGTACTTC
d_call: .; v_call: TRBV20-1; j_call: TRBJ1-4; clone_size: many; cdr3_aa: CSATTGGRNEKLFF; cdr3_nt: TGCAGTGCTACTACCGGGGGGCGTAATGAAAAACTGTTTTTT
d_call: .; v_call: TRBV7-2; j_call: TRBJ1-1; clone_size: many; cdr3_aa: CASSLDLGRGTEAFF; cdr3_nt: TGTGCCAGCAGCTTAGATTTGGGCAGGGGAACTGAAGCTTTCTTT
d_call: .; v_call: TRBV24-1; j_call: TRBJ1-5; clone_size: many; cdr3_aa: CATSDDNNQPQHF; cdr3_nt: TGTGCCACCAGTGATGATAACAATCAGCCCCAGCATTTT
d_call: .; v_call: TRBV24-1; j_call: TRBJ2-1; clone_size: many; cdr3_aa: CATFSQGIRSYNEQFF; cdr3_nt: TGTGCCACATTTTCACAGGGCATCCGCTCCTACAATGAGCAGTTCTTC
d_call: TRBD1; v_call: TRBV5-4; j_call: TRBJ1-3; clone_size: few; cdr3_aa: CASTPPPGQGGNTIYF; cdr3_nt: TGTGCCAGCACCCCGCCCCCGGGACAGGGCGGCAACACCATATATTTT
d_call: TRBD1; v_call: TRBV29-1; j_call: TRBJ1-1; clone_size: many; cdr3_aa: CSVTRQGNTEAFF; cdr3_nt: TGCAGCGTCACGAGACAGGGGAACACTGAAGCTTTCTTT
d_call: TRBD2; v_call: TRBV6-1; j_call: TRBJ2-5; clone_size: few; cdr3_aa: CASSEAIGSGEETQYF; cdr3_nt: TGTGCCAGCAGTGAAGCGATCGGTAGCGGGGAAGAGACCCAGTACTTC
d_call: .; v_call: TRBV20-1; j_call: TRBJ1-1; clone_size: many; cdr3_aa: CSATTISGATEAFF; cdr3_nt: TGCAGTGCCACGACAATATCGGGGGCCACTGAAGCTTTCTTT
d_call: .; v_call: TRBV5-1; j_call: TRBJ1-1; clone_size: .; cdr3_aa: CASSLKVPQAFF; cdr3_nt: TGCGCCAGCAGCTTGAAAGTACCCCAAGCTTTCTTT
d_call: TRBD1; v_call: TRBV12-3/TRBV12-4; j_call: TRBJ1-2; clone_size: many; cdr3_aa: CASSTGGAYSYGYTF; cdr3_nt: TGTGCCAGCAGTACAGGGGGGGCATACAGTTATGGCTACACCTTC
d_call: .; v_call: TRBV7-2; j_call: TRBJ2-1; clone_size: many; cdr3_aa: CASSLFGRLYYNEQFF; cdr3_nt: TGTGCCAGCAGCTTATTTGGTAGGCTCTACTACAATGAGCAGTTCTTC
d_call: TRBD2; v_call: TRBV5-6; j_call: TRBJ2-3; clone_size: many; cdr3_aa: CASSWTSGDRDTQYF; cdr3_nt: TGTGCCAGCAGCTGGACTAGCGGGGACCGCGATACGCAGTATTTT
d_call: TRBD2; v_call: TRBV2; j_call: TRBJ2-7; clone_size: .; cdr3_aa: CASRSTSGGYEQYF; cdr3_nt: TGTGCCAGCAGGTCGACTAGCGGGGGGTACGAGCAGTACTTC
d_call: .; v_call: TRBV11-2; j_call: TRBJ2-5; clone_size: many; cdr3_aa: CASSNTREGTQYF; cdr3_nt: TGTGCCAGCAGCAATACAAGAGAGGGGACCCAGTACTTC
d_call: .; v_call: TRBV19; j_call: TRBJ1-5; clone_size: few; cdr3_aa: CASSISGSQPQHF; cdr3_nt: TGTGCCAGTAGTATTTCGGGGAGTCAGCCCCAGCATTTT
d_call: TRBD2; v_call: TRBV7-2; j_call: TRBJ2-7; clone_size: many; cdr3_aa: CASSLRLAGVYEQYF; cdr3_nt: TGTGCCAGCAGCCTACGACTAGCGGGAGTATACGAGCAGTACTTC
d_call: .; v_call: TRBV12-3/TRBV12-4; j_call: TRBJ2-3; clone_size: many; cdr3_aa: CASRGLTSTDTQYF; cdr3_nt: TGTGCCAGCCGTGGGTTAACTAGCACAGATACGCAGTATTTT
d_call: TRBD2; v_call: TRBV20-1; j_call: TRBJ2-7; clone_size: many; cdr3_aa: CSAGRGGAGEQYF; cdr3_nt: TGCAGTGCTGGTCGCGGGGGGGCAGGCGAGCAGTACTTC
d_call: .; v_call: TRBV7-9; j_call: TRBJ1-2; clone_size: few; cdr3_aa: CASSRNRGYTF; cdr3_nt: TGTGCCAGCAGCCGGAACAGGGGCTACACCTTC
d_call: .; v_call: TRBV4-3; j_call: TRBJ2-3; clone_size: .; cdr3_aa: CASSQDLQRGTDTQYF; cdr3_nt: .
d_call: .; v_call: TRBV7-9; j_call: TRBJ2-7; clone_size: many; cdr3_aa: CASSRRQDIYEQYF; cdr3_nt: TGTGCCAGCAGCCGCCGGCAGGACATCTACGAGCAGTACTTC
d_call: .; v_call: TRBV6-2/TRBV6-3; j_call: TRBJ1-5; clone_size: few; cdr3_aa: CASTSRDSNQPQHF; cdr3_nt: TGTGCCAGCACTTCCCGGGACAGCAATCAGCCCCAGCATTTT
d_call: .; v_call: TRBV7-2; j_call: TRBJ2-3; clone_size: many; cdr3_aa: CASSSPPGTFTDTQYF; cdr3_nt: TGTGCCAGCAGCTCTCCCCCCGGGACCTTCACAGATACGCAGTATTTT
d_call: .; v_call: TRBV20-1; j_call: TRBJ1-6; clone_size: few; cdr3_aa: CSARDPAGGRSPLHF; cdr3_nt: TGCAGTGCTAGAGACCCCGCGGGGGGGCGGTCACCCCTCCACTTT
d_call: TRBD1; v_call: TRBV7-2; j_call: TRBJ1-2; clone_size: many; cdr3_aa: CASRYPGQGDYGYTF; cdr3_nt: TGTGCCAGCAGATATCCGGGACAGGGGGACTATGGCTACACCTTC
d_call: .; v_call: TRBV18; j_call: TRBJ2-1; clone_size: many; cdr3_aa: CASSPSGRGEQFF; cdr3_nt: TGTGCCAGCTCACCATCCGGAAGAGGCGAGCAGTTCTTC
d_call: .; v_call: TRBV20-1; j_call: TRBJ2-1; clone_size: many; cdr3_aa: CSARDSSPVGYRYREQFF; cdr3_nt: TGCAGTGCTAGAGATTCCTCCCCGGTGGGGTATAGATATCGTGAGCAGTTCTTC
d_call: .; v_call: TRBV7-9; j_call: TRBJ2-3; clone_size: few; cdr3_aa: CASSSTQGYTQYF; cdr3_nt: TGTGCCAGCAGTTCAACCCAGGGATATACGCAGTATTTT
d_call: .; v_call: TRBV10-3; j_call: TRBJ2-2; clone_size: many; cdr3_aa: CAAWGEGRTGELFF; cdr3_nt: TGTGCCGCCTGGGGAGAGGGACGGACCGGGGAGCTGTTTTTT
d_call: .; v_call: TRBV5-6; j_call: TRBJ2-7; clone_size: .; cdr3_aa: CASSLGHNYEQYF; cdr3_nt: TGTGCCAGCAGCCTCGGGCACAACTACGAGCAGTACTTC
d_call: TRBD2; v_call: TRBV5-1; j_call: TRBJ2-1; clone_size: many; cdr3_aa: CASSLTSGLAVNEQFF; cdr3_nt: TGCGCCAGCAGCTTGACCTCGGGCCTAGCGGTTAATGAGCAGTTCTTC
d_call: .; v_call: TRBV9; j_call: TRBJ2-2; clone_size: many; cdr3_aa: CASSVGAGAYTGELFF; cdr3_nt: TGTGCCAGCAGCGTAGGGGCCGGGGCCTACACCGGGGAGCTGTTTTTT
d_call: .; v_call: TRBV6-5; j_call: TRBJ2-7; clone_size: many; cdr3_aa: CASSYGASSQYEQYF; cdr3_nt: TGTGCCAGCAGTTACGGCGCTAGCAGTCAATACGAGCAGTACTTC
d_call: TRBD2; v_call: TRBV11-2; j_call: TRBJ2-1; clone_size: many; cdr3_aa: CASSLKRGARLSSYNEQFF; cdr3_nt: TGTGCCAGCAGCTTAAAGCGGGGGGCCAGACTCAGCTCCTACAATGAGCAGTTCTTC
d_call: .; v_call: TRBV15; j_call: TRBJ2-7; clone_size: medium-sized; cdr3_aa: CATRPGLLGQEQYF; cdr3_nt: TGTGCCACCAGGCCGGGCCTACTAGGACAAGAGCAGTACTTC
d_call: .; v_call: TRBV5-1; j_call: TRBJ2-5; clone_size: .; cdr3_aa: CASSFRVQETQYF; cdr3_nt: TGCGCCAGCAGCTTTAGGGTCCAAGAGACCCAGTACTTC
d_call: .; v_call: TRBV6-5; j_call: TRBJ2-6; clone_size: many; cdr3_aa: CASSFTPQGSGANVLTF; cdr3_nt: TGTGCCAGCAGTTTCACCCCCCAGGGTTCTGGGGCCAACGTCCTGACTTTC
d_call: .; v_call: TRBV7-9; j_call: TRBJ2-5; clone_size: few; cdr3_aa: CASSFVGSRGTQYF; cdr3_nt: TGTGCCAGCAGCTTCGTTGGATCCCGGGGCACCCAGTACTTC
d_call: .; v_call: TRBV5-6; j_call: TRBJ1-6; clone_size: many; cdr3_aa: CASSLFGMSSYNSPLHF; cdr3_nt: TGTGCCAGCAGCTTGTTCGGGATGAGCTCCTATAATTCACCCCTCCACTTT
d_call: .; v_call: TRBV12-3/TRBV12-4; j_call: TRBJ1-1; clone_size: many; cdr3_aa: CASSKRVPADIEAFF; cdr3_nt: TGTGCCAGCAGTAAAAGGGTTCCGGCTGATATTGAAGCTTTCTTT
d_call: .; v_call: TRBV6-5; j_call: TRBJ1-2; clone_size: many; cdr3_aa: CAGWTAHYGYTF; cdr3_nt: TGTGCCGGCTGGACGGCACACTATGGCTACACCTTC
d_call: .; v_call: TRBV5-1; j_call: TRBJ1-6; clone_size: many; cdr3_aa: CASSGSSYNSPLHF; cdr3_nt: TGCGCCAGCAGCGGAAGCTCCTATAATTCACCCCTCCACTTT
d_call: .; v_call: TRBV28; j_call: TRBJ1-1; clone_size: .; cdr3_aa: CASSFQNTEAFF; cdr3_nt: TGTGCCAGCAGTTTCCAGAACACTGAAGCTTTCTTT
d_call: .; v_call: TRBV5-1; j_call: TRBJ1-4; clone_size: medium-sized; cdr3_aa: CASSDALRTIATNEKLFF; cdr3_nt: TGCGCCAGCAGTGATGCTCTGCGAACTATTGCAACTAATGAAAAACTGTTTTTT
d_call: .; v_call: TRBV4-1; j_call: TRBJ1-2; clone_size: many; cdr3_aa: CASSQDPGGTNYGYTF; cdr3_nt: TGCGCCAGCAGCCAAGACCCCGGGGGAACGAACTATGGCTACACCTTC
d_call: .; v_call: TRBV11-2; j_call: TRBJ1-4; clone_size: many; cdr3_aa: CASSLGVTEHNEKLFF; cdr3_nt: TGTGCCAGCAGCTTAGGGGTGACAGAACATAATGAAAAACTGTTTTTT
d_call: TRBD2; v_call: TRBV7-2; j_call: TRBJ2-7; clone_size: few; cdr3_aa: CASSPMAGVKKYF; cdr3_nt: TGTGCCAGCAGTCCGATGGCGGGGGTAAAGAAGTACTTC